This TCR beta chain is from a study of monozygotic twins with inflammatory bowel disease. Germline lookup yields CDR1 SGHRS and CDR2 YFSETQ. CDR3 length: 19 amino acids. TCRdb reprocessed the 5' RACE reads and reports one entry per CDR3 protein, with no DNA. The sample's table shows around 190,000 distinct CDR3 sequences. On this clonotype: The antigen is undetermined.

Study-wide results and limits: A distinction between different T cell subtypes was not possible. Immunosuppressive treatments differing between patients may have added repertoire variability. The co-twins with IBD showed lower TCRbeta diversity (inverse Simpson) than their healthy siblings.

Sequenced material: blood. This receptor was identified in a human donor with ulcerative colitis or Crohn's disease, or a healthy co-twin of an affected twin (not recorded which). This sequence joins TRBV5-1 and TRBJ1-1; TCRdb calls TRBD1, which cannot be checked without DNA. The CDR3 sequence: CASSLARDRGFLMNTEAFF.